The clone carrying this T cell receptor beta chain was detected once. The data belong to a study of OX40 agonist ivuxolimab in advanced cancers. CDR3 length equals 14 residues. Trimming removed 6 bases from V and 1 base from J; junction bases left unmatched: 4. Germline V gives CDR1 MNHNS, CDR2 SASEGT. Produced via immunoSEQ multiplex PCR; TCRdb's table is partial and in-frame only. Altogether 35,000 to 40,000 clones are present, approximately 80% being singletons, with the ten largest covering 24%. The clonotype originates from an adult with an advanced solid tumor such as melanoma, head and neck, liver or kidney cancer. This sequence joins TRBV6-1 and TRBJ1-1, with 8 bases matching TRBD1. Specimen: CD4+ or CD8+ T cells sorted from blood, collected in a trial of the OX40 agonist ivuxolimab. The CDR3 DNA is TGTGCCAGCAGGTGGGACAGGAGGAACACTGAAGCTTTCTTT. As protein: CASRWDRRNTEAFF.